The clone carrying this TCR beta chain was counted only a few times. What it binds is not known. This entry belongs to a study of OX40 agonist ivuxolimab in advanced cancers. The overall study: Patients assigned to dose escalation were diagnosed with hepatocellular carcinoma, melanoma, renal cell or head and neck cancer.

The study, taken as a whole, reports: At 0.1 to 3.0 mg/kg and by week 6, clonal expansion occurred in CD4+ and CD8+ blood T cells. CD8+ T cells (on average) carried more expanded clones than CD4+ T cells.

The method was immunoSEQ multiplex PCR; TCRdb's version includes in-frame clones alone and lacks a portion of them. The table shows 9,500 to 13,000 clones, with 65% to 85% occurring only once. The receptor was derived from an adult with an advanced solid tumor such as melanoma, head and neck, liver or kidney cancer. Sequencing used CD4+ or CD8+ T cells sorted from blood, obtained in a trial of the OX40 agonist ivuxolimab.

The CDR3 protein is CASRSDGYTF. The CDR3 nucleotides read TGTGCCAGCAGAAGTGATGGCTACACCTTC. This sequence joins TRBV25-1 and TRBJ1-2; D is unclear. Trimming cost V 6 bases and J 6 bases, with 5 bases left between them. Looked up from germline, CDR1 is MGHDK and CDR2 is SYGVNS. CDR3 length: 10 amino acids.